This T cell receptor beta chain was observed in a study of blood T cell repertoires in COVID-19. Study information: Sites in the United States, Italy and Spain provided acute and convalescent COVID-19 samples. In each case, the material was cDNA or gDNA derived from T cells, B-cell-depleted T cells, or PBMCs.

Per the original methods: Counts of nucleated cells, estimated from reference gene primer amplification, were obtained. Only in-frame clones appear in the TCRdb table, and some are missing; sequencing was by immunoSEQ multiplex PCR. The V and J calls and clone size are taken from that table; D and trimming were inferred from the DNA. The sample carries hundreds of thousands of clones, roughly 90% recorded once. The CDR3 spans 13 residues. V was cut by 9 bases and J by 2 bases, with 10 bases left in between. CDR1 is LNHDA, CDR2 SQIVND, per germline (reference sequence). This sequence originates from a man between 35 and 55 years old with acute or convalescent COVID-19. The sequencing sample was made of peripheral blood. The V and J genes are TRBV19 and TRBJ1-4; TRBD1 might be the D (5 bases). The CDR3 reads CASNRGTNEKLFF. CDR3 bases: TGTGCCAGCAATCGGGGGACTAATGAAAAACTGTTTTTT.